The 7 T cell receptor beta chains below all came from one sample that was sequenced in a study of PD-L1 blockade in urothelial cancer. The data were produced by immunoSEQ multiplex PCR, yet TCRdb's version contains in-frame clones alone and is incomplete. The sample has about 40,000 clones, over 65% seen once. The time point is: peripheral blood 6 weeks after treatment start. Sequenced here: PBMCs, sampled around atezolizumab (anti-PD-L1) treatment. The source of these receptors is a man aged 40-49 years with urothelial cancer.

The chain employs TRBV30 and TRBJ1-5; D gene uncertain. V was pared by 0 bases and J by 4 bases, with 16 bases between. This CDR3 has 16 amino acids. CDR1 and CDR2 (germline): GTSNPN, SVGIG (reference sequence). CDR3 coding DNA: TGTGCCTGGAGTGTAAGATACGGGAATGGAAATCAGCCCCAGCATTTT. It codes for CAWSVRYGNGNQPQHF.

There are a few counts of this clone. The chain couples TRBV13 to TRBJ2-3; tentative D call: TRBD2 (5 bases). The germline V gene has CDR1 PRHDT and CDR2 FYEKMQ (reference sequence). Trimming pared 0 bases from V and 0 bases from J, leaving 16 bases between. CDR3 length: 18 residues. The CDR3: CASSLGVGSAPSTDTQYF. The DNA for the CDR3 is TGTGCCAGCAGCTTAGGAGTAGGTAGCGCCCCTAGCACAGATACGCAGTATTTT.

The chain combines TRBV6-7 with TRBJ1-5, with a weak D call TRBD1 (5 bases). TRBV6-7 is placed among ORFs of uncertain function. There are 17 residues in the CDR3. Trimming pared 4 bases from V and 3 bases from J, leaving 19 bases between. CDR3 amino acids: CASSSPGKSRNNQPQHF. For the CDR3, the DNA is TGTGCCAGCAGTTCCCCAGGGAAGTCCAGGAACAATCAGCCCCAGCATTTT.

The chain couples TRBV30 to TRBJ1-2, with 7 positions matching TRBD1. This CDR3 is 14 amino acids long. Trimming took 2 bases from V and 7 from J; bases not matched to a gene: 10. Germline V gene lookup returns CDR1 GTSNPN and CDR2 SVGIG (reference sequence). The chain's CDR3 is CAWSPRQGTRGYTF. DNA for the CDR3: TGTGCCTGGAGTCCCCGACAGGGTACGCGTGGCTACACCTTC. Variable domain in full (rest from reference TRBV30 and TRBJ1-2): SQTIHQWPATLVQPVGSPLSLECTVEGTSNPNLYWYRQAAGRGLQLLFYSVGIGQISSEVPQNLSASRPQDRQFILSSKKLLLSDSGFYLCAWSPRQGTRGYTFGSGTRLTVV.

The chain is built from TRBV5-6 and TRBJ1-2; the D is unclear. CDR1 and CDR2 from the germline V gene are SGHDT and YYEEEE. The length of the CDR3 is 11 residues. Trimming stripped 5 bases from V and 3 bases from J, with 5 bases between. CDR3 coding DNA: TGTGCCAGCAGTCAGGACTATGGCTACACCTTC. Translating it yields CASSQDYGYTF.

This chain connects TRBV6-4 to TRBJ1-1; the D gene is possibly TRBD1 (5 bases). This CDR3 region has 13 residues. Germline V gene data show CDR1 as MRHNA and CDR2 as SNTAGT. Trimming cost V 5 bases and J 1 base, with 8 bases left between them. CDR3 protein: CASSRQTNTEAFF. CDR3 DNA: TGTGCCAGCAGTCGACAGACGAACACTGAAGCTTTCTTT.

The J gene is TRBJ1-4, the V gene TRBV5-1; 8 bases map to TRBD1. This CDR3 is 14 amino acids long. V was clipped by 4 bases and J by 7 bases; unmatched bases: 6. Germline V gene lookup returns CDR1 SGHRS and CDR2 YFSETQ. The CDR3 coding sequence is TGCGCCAGCAGCCCGGGACAGGCCCCTGAAAAACTGTTTTTT. Encoded protein: CASSPGQAPEKLFF. The variable domain in full, completed from reference TRBV5-1 and TRBJ1-4, reads KAGVTQTPRYLIKTRGQQVTLSCSPISGHRSVSWYQQTPGQGLQFLFEYFSETQRNKGNFPGRFSGRQFSNSRSEMNVSTLELGDSALYLCASSPGQAPEKLFFGSGTQLSVL.